This TCR beta chain derives from a study of regulatory T cells in long-lasting Graves disease. Time point indicated: newly diagnosed GD, antithyroid drugs for less than 3 months. Extracted RNA from PBMCs served as the source of the TCR library. This clonotype was recorded many times. The antigen remains undetermined. Study-wide results and limits: TRBV28, TRBJ1-2 and TRBJ2-5 were favored in persistent disease.

Combining iRepertoire HTBI primers with Arm-PCR of CDR3 regions, the authors built TCR beta libraries. TCRdb reprocessed the multiplex PCR reads with MiXCR, giving one entry per CDR3 protein. This sample carries 600,000 to 650,000 distinct CDR3 sequences, 16% of them seen once, and the ten largest clones take around 19%. Trimming cost V 1 base and J 12 bases; bases outside gene matches: 11. The CDR3 is 15 residues long. Germline values: CDR1 SGHVS, CDR2 FNYEAQ. Another study also made use of these data, one on T cells in Graves' hyperthyroidism and ophthalmopathy. That paper adds: It was uncontrolled infection, other autoimmune disease, pregnancy or lactation that excluded patients.

The material was peripheral blood mononuclear cells (PBMCs), obtained at new diagnosis, from a patient treated with antithyroid drugs. This rearrangement joins TRBV7-6 to TRBJ2-1, with 8 bases lining up with TRBD2. This clonotype originated in a woman aged 25-40 years with Graves disease. In nucleotides, the CDR3 is TGTGCCAGCAGCTTAGGGACCGGGACTAGGGTAGGGCAGTTCTTC. Residues: CASSLGTGTRVGQFF.